Each of the 26 T cell receptor beta chains below was sequenced from the same sample in a study of shared clonotypes between healthy human individuals. Naivety among CD8 cells was defined by CD45RO negativity and positive CCR7 selection, thereby excluding terminally differentiated effector memory CD45RA+ cells. Generated by immunoSEQ multiplex PCR, the TCRdb table keeps only in-frame clones and is missing some. The sample lists 650,000 to 800,000 clones; around 90% were seen once. The sequenced sample consisted of naive CD8+ T cells sorted from blood. These receptor sequences come from a man younger than 40 in good health.

Only one count was recorded for this clone. The chain couples TRBV13 to TRBJ2-7, with 7 bases identical to TRBD1. J gave up 4 bases and V 5 bases, and 2 bases lay outside the gene matches. Per the germline V gene, CDR1 is PRHDT and CDR2 is FYEKMQ (reference sequence). This CDR3 contains 12 residues. The DNA of the CDR3 is TGTGCCAGCAGCGAGACAGGGTACGAGCAGTACTTC. Translation: CASSETGYEQYF.

The genes are TRBV14 and TRBJ2-1; 9 bases are a match to TRBD2. The CDR3 has 16 amino acids. Germline CDR1 and CDR2: SGHDN and FVKESK. The V and J ends lost 1 base and 7 bases, in that order; junction bases with no gene match: 8. In nucleotides, the CDR3 is TGTGCCAGCAGCCAAGTGGGTAGCGGGAGCTTGAATGAGCAGTTCTTC. This sequence encodes CASSQVGSGSLNEQFF.

Remarks on this clone: This same CDR3 is encoded by further DNA sequences in the sample. CDR3 bases: TGTGCCAGCAGTTTGAGCTCCTACAATGAGCAGTTCTTC. Its protein product is CASSLSSYNEQFF. The chain is built from TRBV27 and TRBJ2-1; D is uncertain. Deletions cut 3 bases from V and 0 bases from J, with 3 bases between. This CDR3 is 13 amino acids long. The germline CDR1 and CDR2 sequences are MNHEY and SMNVEV (reference sequence).

The CDR3 protein is CASSLGDASYEQYF. CDR3 nucleotide sequence: TGTGCCAGCAGCTTAGGGGACGCCTCCTACGAGCAGTACTTC. This rearrangement joins TRBV5-6 to TRBJ2-7; D is tentatively TRBD1 or TRBD2 (5 bases each). The CDR3 spans 14 residues. V was clipped by 2 bases and J by 0 bases, with 9 bases between them. Germline CDR1 reads SGHDT; CDR2 reads YYEEEE.

The V and J genes are TRBV25-1 and TRBJ2-1; D might be TRBD1 (7 bases). V dropped 5 bases and J dropped 8 bases, with 13 bases sitting between them. This CDR3 has 13 residues. From germline, CDR1 is MGHDK and CDR2 SYGVNS. The CDR3 loop is CASSQTGRHEQFF. The CDR3, as DNA: TGTGCCAGCAGTCAGACAGGGAGGCATGAGCAGTTCTTC.

The chain uses TRBV27 and TRBJ1-1, with D possibly TRBD1 on 5 matching bases. Deletions cut 5 bases from V and 3 bases from J, with 13 bases between. CDR3 length: 14 amino acids. CDR1 and CDR2 from the germline V gene are MNHEY and SMNVEV (reference sequence). This CDR3 is CASSRGGRDTEAFF. CDR3 sequence (DNA): TGTGCCAGCAGTCGAGGCGGCAGGGACACTGAAGCTTTCTTT.

The chain employs TRBV6-1 and TRBJ1-2, with 9 nucleotides matching TRBD1. With 6 bases clipped from V and 2 bases from J, the junction kept 1 base outside the gene matches. This CDR3 is built from 13 residues. Germline lookup yields CDR1 MNHNS and CDR2 SASEGT. The CDR3 nucleotides are TGTGCCAGCAGGGGGACAGGGAACTATGGCTACACCTTC. This sequence encodes CASRGTGNYGYTF.

The chain joins TRBV6-6 to TRBJ1-2, with TRBD1 matching over 7 bases. Germline V lookup: CDR1 MNHNY, CDR2 SVGAGI (reference sequence). The length of the CDR3 is 15 residues. V shed 0 bases and J 2 bases; nucleotides not matched to a gene: 3. The CDR3 sequence is CASSYSTGENYGYTF. CDR3 in DNA: TGTGCCAGCAGTTACTCAACAGGGGAGAACTATGGCTACACCTTC.

This clone has only one observation. The chain employs TRBV28 and TRBJ2-1, with TRBD1 matching over 8 bases. Trimming at V came to 5 bases and at J to 8 bases, leaving 8 bases not matched to a gene. Germline V gene lookup returns CDR1 MDHEN and CDR2 SYDVKM. CDR3 length: 14 amino acids. CDR3 loop: CASSHQDREYEQFF. DNA of the CDR3: TGTGCCAGCAGTCACCAGGACAGGGAGTATGAGCAGTTCTTC.

This clone was detected only a few times. The chain employs TRBV7-2 and TRBJ1-2; D remains ambiguous. CDR1 is SGHTA and CDR2 is FQGNSA in the germline V gene. CDR3 length: 13 residues. The V end was cut by 2 bases, the J end by 4 bases, with 8 bases between. The CDR3 coding sequence is TGTGCCAGCAGCTTATTTGAGGGCTATGGCTACACCTTC. It encodes CASSLFEGYGYTF. Supplemented by reference TRBV7-2 and TRBJ1-2, the full variable domain reads GAGVSQSPSNKVTEKGKDVELRCDPISGHTALYWYRQSLGQGLEFLIYFQGNSAPDKSGLPSDRFSAERTGGSVSTLTIQRTQQEDSAVYLCASSLFEGYGYTFGSGTRLTVV.

This chain connects TRBV5-4 to TRBJ2-5; TRBD2 matches at 9 bases. The junction had 4 bases not matched to a gene; V was cut back by 4 bases and J by 0 bases. There are 15 residues in the CDR3. Per the germline V gene, CDR1 is SGHNT and CDR2 is YYREEE (reference sequence). The CDR3 nucleotides read TGTGCCAGCAGCAGGACTAGCGCTAACCAAGAGACCCAGTACTTC. Residues: CASSRTSANQETQYF.

This clone appeared a single time. The chain recombines TRBV27 with TRBJ2-3, with D unresolved. The CDR3 spans 13 residues. From germline, CDR1 is MNHEY and CDR2 SMNVEV (reference sequence). Trimming stripped 4 bases from V and 2 bases from J, with 7 bases between. CDR3 nucleotide sequence: TGTGCCAGCAGTTGGGCGAACACAGATACGCAGTATTTT. Translating it yields CASSWANTDTQYF.

The chain employs TRBV7-9 and TRBJ2-7, with a tentative D call TRBD1 (6 bases). Trimming took off 5 bases at V and 6 bases at J, with 14 bases between the two ends. Looked up from germline, CDR1 is SEHNR and CDR2 is FQNEAQ (reference sequence). This CDR3 region has 13 residues. CDR3 DNA sequence: TGTGCCAGCAGCGCCCCAGGGGCCCTCGAGCAGTACTTC. The encoded protein is CASSAPGALEQYF.

The chain's CDR3 is CASSSPGKGNEQFF. The CDR3 bases are TGTGCCAGCAGTTCCCCCGGGAAAGGCAATGAGCAGTTCTTC. This chain joins TRBV27 and TRBJ2-1; a possible D gene is TRBD2 (5 bases). Germline V gene lookup returns CDR1 MNHEY and CDR2 SMNVEV (reference sequence). The CDR3 runs 14 residues. Trimming shortened V by 4 bases and J by 6 bases, and 13 bases separated the two germline ends.

The rearrangement joins TRBV27 to TRBJ2-6; 8 bases are a match to TRBD2. The V and J ends lost 3 bases and 4 bases, in that order; junction bases with no gene match: 5. The CDR3 spans 16 residues. Germline assignment: CDR1 MNHEY and CDR2 SMNVEV (reference sequence). The CDR3 sequence: CASSFGGAEGANVLTF. CDR3 nucleotide sequence: TGTGCCAGCAGTTTCGGGGGGGCGGAGGGGGCCAACGTCCTGACTTTC. The variable domain in full, completed from reference TRBV27 and TRBJ2-6, reads EAQVTQNPRYLITVTGKKLTVTCSQNMNHEYMSWYRQDPGLGLRQIYYSMNVEVTDKGDVPEGYKVSRKEKRNFPLILESPSPNQTSLYFCASSFGGAEGANVLTFGAGSRLTVL.

This chain joins TRBV2 and TRBJ1-2; 7 positions match TRBD1. Germline V CDR1 and CDR2: SNHLY, FYNNEI. V trimming: 6 bases; J trimming: 2 bases; junction bases outside the gene matches: 15. The CDR3 has 17 residues. CDR3 loop: CASRAKGAPLPNYGYTF. The CDR3 DNA follows: TGTGCCAGCAGAGCTAAGGGGGCCCCCCTTCCGAACTATGGCTACACCTTC.

This clone was seen a single time. The CDR3 nucleotides read TGTGCCAGCAGCTTAATTCCTTACTCCTACGAGCAGTACTTC. The encoded protein is CASSLIPYSYEQYF. This chain joins TRBV11-2 and TRBJ2-7; D is uncertain. Germline lookup yields CDR1 SGHAT and CDR2 FQNNGV. CDR3 length: 14 amino acids. V was shortened by 2 bases and J by 0 bases, with 8 bases between the two germline ends.

The chain carries TRBV11-2 and TRBJ2-5; a weak D match, TRBD2 (6 bases). Trimming took off 3 bases at V and 5 bases at J, with 10 bases between the two ends. Per germline, CDR1 SGHAT and CDR2 FQNNGV. This CDR3 has 13 residues. Written as DNA, the CDR3 is TGTGCCAGCAGCTTCGCTAGCGTGGAGACCCAGTACTTC. This gives the protein CASSFASVETQYF.

The chain uses TRBV7-8 and TRBJ2-1, with 13 positions matching TRBD2. There are 18 residues in the CDR3. Germline V gene data show CDR1 as SGHVS and CDR2 as FQNEAQ. V lost 0 bases and J lost 7; bases outside the gene matches: 9. The CDR3 nucleotides read TGTGCCAGCAGCTTAGCCCTAGGACTAGCGGGAGTGTTGAATGAGCAGTTCTTC. Its translation: CASSLALGLAGVLNEQFF.

V usage is TRBV5-1 and J usage is TRBJ1-1, with D possibly being TRBD1 (5 bases). The CDR3 totals 14 residues. V lost 4 bases and J lost 1, with 11 bases in between. Germline CDR1 is SGHRS and CDR2 is YFSETQ. The CDR3 region is CASSLTGQNTEAFF. For the CDR3, the DNA is TGCGCCAGCAGCCTGACTGGACAGAACACTGAAGCTTTCTTT.

This chain connects TRBV11-2 to TRBJ2-5; no firm D call. Between the trimmed V and J ends, which lost 3 bases and 2 bases, there was a span of 13 bases. Per the germline V gene, CDR1 is SGHAT and CDR2 is FQNNGV. The CDR3 covers 15 residues. CDR3 protein: CASSFWGLGQETQYF. Here the CDR3 DNA reads TGTGCCAGCAGCTTTTGGGGTTTGGGACAAGAGACCCAGTACTTC.

The V and J genes are TRBV18 and TRBJ2-7; 10 bases line up with TRBD1. From germline, CDR1 is KGHSH and CDR2 LQKENI. V shed 3 bases and J 4 bases; nucleotides not matched to a gene: 21. This CDR3 is 20 amino acids long. CDR3 sequence (DNA): TGTGCCAGCTCACCTCTCGATAGTTATAGGGACAGGGGAATTGGTTACGAGCAGTACTTC. Its protein is CASSPLDSYRDRGIGYEQYF.

This chain uses TRBV5-8 with TRBJ2-1; D gene unclear. The V end lost 3 bases, the J end lost 0 bases, and 10 bases lay between the germline ends. Per germline, CDR1 SGHTS and CDR2 YDEGEE. The CDR3 runs to 15 residues. In nucleotides, the CDR3 is TGTGCCAGCAGCTCGGACGCAGGCTCCTACAATGAGCAGTTCTTC. Amino acids: CASSSDAGSYNEQFF. The variable domain in full, with the rest retrieved from reference TRBV5-8 and TRBJ2-1, is EAGVTQSPTHLIKTRGQQATLRCSPISGHTSVYWYQQALGLGLQFLLWYDEGEERNRGNFPPRFSGRQFPNYSSELNVNALELEDSALYLCASSSDAGSYNEQFFGPGTRLTVL.

The rearrangement uses TRBV27 and TRBJ2-1, with D possibly matching TRBD2 (7 bases). CDR3 size: 14 residues. Germline assignment: CDR1 MNHEY and CDR2 SMNVEV (reference sequence). V gave up 5 bases and J gave up 5 bases, with 13 bases separating them. The CDR3: CASSLGGADNEQFF. As DNA, the CDR3 is TGTGCCAGCAGTCTAGGGGGGGCAGACAATGAGCAGTTCTTC.

This chain uses TRBV4-3 with TRBJ1-2; D ambiguous. The CDR3 has 15 amino acids. CDR1 LGHNA and CDR2 YSLEER come from the germline V gene. The V end lost 0 bases, the J end lost 4 bases, and 12 bases lay between the germline ends. The CDR3 nucleotides are TGCGCCAGCAGCCAAGAGGCGGGAGACCTCTATGGCTACACCTTC. It translates to CASSQEAGDLYGYTF.

This clone has only one observation. Germline is not matched at one junction end, which may reflect a read error. The genes are TRBV7-9 and TRBJ1-2, with 7 nucleotides matching TRBD1. CDR3 length: 13 amino acids. Germline-derived CDR1 and CDR2 are SEHNR and FQNEAQ (reference sequence). The CDR3 DNA reads as TGTGCCAGCAGCTTAGGTGCAGGGGGGACTCTGGCCTTC. It yields the protein CASSLGAGGTLAF.